The T cell receptor beta chain described here comes from a study of T cells in Graves' hyperthyroidism and ophthalmopathy. The CDR3 is 13 residues long. Germline loops: CDR1 SEHNR, CDR2 FQNEAQ (reference sequence). V was trimmed by 1 base and J by 4 bases, leaving 7 bases between them. RNA transcripts provided the source from which TCR beta CDR3 regions were amplified. In the first-round RT-PCR of the TCR CDR3, the HTBI primer set was used. TCRdb independently ran MiXCR on the multiplex PCR reads; one entry per CDR3 protein. The sample holds a few hundred thousand distinct CDR3 sequences, roughly an eighth seen once.

The sequenced sample was blood. The receptor was derived from a woman in her forties with Graves' ophthalmopathy. The chain links TRBV7-9 to TRBJ2-5; possibly TRBD1 for D (5 bases). The CDR3 loop reads CASSLGRVETQYF. The DNA of the CDR3 is TGTGCCAGCAGCTTAGGCAGGGTAGAGACCCAGTACTTC.